The present T cell receptor beta chain was sequenced within a study of response to subunit inactivated influenza vaccine. One entry per CDR3 protein results from TCRdb running MiXCR on the RT-PCR reads. The sample consists of hundreds of thousands of distinct CDR3 sequences, about 11% of them appearing once. There are a few counts of this clonotype. Antigen: not known. Broader study findings: Authors proposed each seasonal influenza vaccination draws in few new T cells.

CDR1 and CDR2 from the germline V gene are SGHDN and FVKESK. V trimming: 2 bases; J trimming: 2 bases; junction bases outside the gene matches: 9. CDR3 length: 16 amino acids. These data were also filed under a second study, of T cells expressing NK-cell markers. According to that study: With UMIs, 5'RACE template switching was used to make TCR beta cDNA. Most of the eight sequenced donors were classified as HCMV-seropositive, and one was classified as seronegative. Of the CD8+ T cells in over five donors, roughly 1.0-7.5% belonged to dominant NKG2C+ clonotypes.

The specimen comprised PBMCs from blood, sampled on the day of vaccination. The TCR was taken from a man aged 50-59 years who received an inactivated influenza vaccine. This chain uses TRBV14 with TRBJ2-7; 7 nucleotides agree with TRBD2. CDR3 DNA sequence: TGTGCCAGCAGCCAAATCAACGGAGGGAGGGCCTACGAGCAGTACTTC. Protein product: CASSQINGGRAYEQYF.